This T cell receptor beta chain is drawn from a study of shared clonotypes between healthy human individuals. To note about this clone: Its antigen is not identified.

CD45RO-negative, CCR7-selected cells formed the naive CD8 fraction, which excluded terminally differentiated effector memory CD45RA+ cells. Study-wide points: Sharing across four donors was seen in roughly 5% of naive CD4 clonotypes.

Samples underwent the assay at deep level. Each sorted subset replicate got 200 ng genomic DNA, tens of thousands of genomes. The protocol was immunoSEQ multiplex PCR, while the TCRdb copy is restricted to in-frame clones and leaves out a portion. The sample has approximately 1.9 million clones; 85% to 95% are singletons. Sequences were obtained from naive CD8+ T cells from PBMCs. The sequence derives from a man between 18 and 29 years old in good health. Some clones in this sample may be carry-over from other donors' samples.

In DNA, the CDR3 is TGTGCCAGCAGCAGGGACAGTGCCTTGGGAGAGCAGTACTTC. Protein sequence: CASSRDSALGEQYF. The chain has TRBV28 and TRBJ2-7, with 7 bases fitting TRBD1. This CDR3 is 14 amino acids long. Germline assignment: CDR1 MDHEN and CDR2 SYDVKM. V dropped 6 bases and J dropped 7; count of bases not matched to a gene: 12.